This T cell receptor (beta chain) comes out of a study of shared clonotypes between healthy human individuals. In the naive CD8 group, cells lacked CD45RO and were positively selected for CCR7, so terminally differentiated effector memory CD45RA+ cells were left out. The CDR3 length is 15 residues. In germline, CDR1 is MDHEN, CDR2 SYDVKM. The V gene end was trimmed by 6 bases and the J gene end by 5 bases; junction bases not matched to a gene: 10. A word on this clone: The antigen is unknown.

Splitting of each subset's genomic DNA was done evenly across several immunoSEQ plates. Assay: immunoSEQ multiplex PCR; the TCRdb copy retains only in-frame clones and omits some. The sample consists of approximately 1.9 million clones, just over 90% of them appearing once. The study, taken as a whole, reports: Non-shared clonotypes displayed generation probabilities falling below those of clonotypes present in all four donors.

This clonotype was sampled from a man younger than 35 in good health. Some clones in this sample may be carry-over from other donors' samples. This chain connects TRBV28 to TRBJ2-5; TRBD1 matches at 9 bases. Sequenced sample: naive CD8+ T cells from PBMCs. CDR3 protein: CASRATGTGWETQYF. The CDR3 nucleotides read TGTGCCAGCAGAGCTACCGGGACAGGGTGGGAGACCCAGTACTTC.